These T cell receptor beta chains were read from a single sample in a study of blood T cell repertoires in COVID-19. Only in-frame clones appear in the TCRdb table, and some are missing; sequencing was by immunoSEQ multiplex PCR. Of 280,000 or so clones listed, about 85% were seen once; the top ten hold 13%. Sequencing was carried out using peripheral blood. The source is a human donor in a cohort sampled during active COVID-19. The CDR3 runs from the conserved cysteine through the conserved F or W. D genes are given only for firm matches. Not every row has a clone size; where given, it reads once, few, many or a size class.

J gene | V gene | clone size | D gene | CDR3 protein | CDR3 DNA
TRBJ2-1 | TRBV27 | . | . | CASSFGGNEQFF | TGTGCCAGCAGTTTCGGGGGCAATGAGCAGTTCTTC
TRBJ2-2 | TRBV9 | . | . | CASSVGVTRTGELFF | TGTGCCAGCAGCGTAGGGGTGACTCGCACCGGGGAGCTGTTTTTT
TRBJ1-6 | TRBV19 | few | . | CASRRQDSPLHF | TGTGCCAGTAGGCGACAGGATTCACCCCTCCACTTT
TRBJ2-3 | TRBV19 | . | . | CASSIATDFGKYF | TGTGCCAGTAGTATAGCAACGGACTTTGGGAAGTATTTT
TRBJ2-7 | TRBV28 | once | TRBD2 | CASSLSGGARIRSQYF | TGTGCCAGCAGTTTATCCGGGGGGGCGAGAATACGGTCGCAGTACTTC
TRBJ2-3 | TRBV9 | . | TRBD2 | CASSPTSGLTDTQYF | TGTGCCAGCAGCCCAACTAGCGGCCTCACAGATACGCAGTATTTT
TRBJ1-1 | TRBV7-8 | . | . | CASSPLSGGTEAFF | TGTGCCAGCAGCCCTTTATCGGGGGGCACTGAAGCTTTCTTT
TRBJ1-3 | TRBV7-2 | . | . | CASSPPGGNTIYF | TGTGCCAGCAGCCCCCCCGGGGGAAACACCATATATTTT
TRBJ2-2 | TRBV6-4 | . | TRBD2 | CASSEAGDTGELFF | TGTGCCAGCAGTGAAGCGGGAGACACCGGGGAGCTGTTTTTT
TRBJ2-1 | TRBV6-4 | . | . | CASSDSGDCEQFF | TGTGCCAGCAGTGATTCGGGGGATTGTGAGCAGTTCTTC
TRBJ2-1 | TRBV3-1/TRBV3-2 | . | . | CASSQIAETYNEQFF | TGTGCCAGCAGCCAGATAGCGGAAACCTACAATGAGCAGTTCTTC
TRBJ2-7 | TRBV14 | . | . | CASSRKLAVSSYEQYF | TGTGCCAGCAGCCGGAAATTAGCGGTAAGCTCCTACGAGCAGTACTTC
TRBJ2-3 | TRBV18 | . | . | CASSPSGDTQYF | TGTGCCAGCTCACCATCGGGAGATACGCAGTATTTT
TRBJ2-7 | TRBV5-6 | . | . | CASSLSGTDYEQYF | TGTGCCAGCAGCTTAAGCGGAACAGACTACGAGCAGTACTTC
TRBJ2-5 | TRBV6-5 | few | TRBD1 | CASSRTGQETQYF | TGTGCCAGCAGTCGGACAGGGCAAGAGACCCAGTACTTC
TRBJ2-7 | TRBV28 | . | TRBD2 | CASLLAGAREQYF | TGTGCCAGCCTTCTAGCGGGAGCGAGGGAGCAGTACTTC
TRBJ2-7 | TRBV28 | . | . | CASSPTPSYEQYF | TGTGCCAGCAGTCCGACACCGTCCTACGAGCAGTACTTC
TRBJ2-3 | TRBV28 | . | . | CASSKGGADTDTQYF | TGTGCCAGCAGCAAAGGGGGGGCGGACACAGATACGCAGTATTTT
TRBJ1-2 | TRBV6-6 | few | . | CASRLGRTRYGYTF | TGTGCCAGCAGACTCGGGAGAACCCGCTATGGCTACACCTTC
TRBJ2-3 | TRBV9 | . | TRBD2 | CASSDSGRTDTQYF | TGTGCCAGCAGCGATAGCGGGAGAACAGATACGCAGTATTTT
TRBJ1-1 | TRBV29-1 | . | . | CSASGGNTEAFF | TGCAGCGCCTCGGGGGGGAACACTGAAGCTTTCTTT
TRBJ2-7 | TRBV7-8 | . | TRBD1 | CASSPDRVSYEQYF | TGTGCCAGCAGCCCCGACAGGGTGTCCTACGAGCAGTACTTC
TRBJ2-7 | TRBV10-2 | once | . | CASKRLGDGPPEAYEQYF | TGCGCCAGCAAGAGGTTGGGAGATGGGCCTCCTGAAGCCTACGAGCAGTACTTC
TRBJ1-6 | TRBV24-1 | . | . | CATSDGTDLHF | TGTGCCACCAGTGATGGCACCGATCTCCACTTT
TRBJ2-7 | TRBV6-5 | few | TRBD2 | CASTRTGGSYEQYF | TGTGCCAGCACCCGGACGGGGGGCTCCTACGAGCAGTACTTC
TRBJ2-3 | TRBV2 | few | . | CASRNYRPGEDTQYF | TGTGCCAGCAGGAACTACCGACCAGGGGAAGATACGCAGTATTTT
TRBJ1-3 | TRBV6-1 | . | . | CASSDVNPPGNTIYF | TGTGCCAGCAGTGACGTTAATCCTCCGGGAAACACCATATATTTT
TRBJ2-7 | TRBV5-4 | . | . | CASSSGSSSYEQYF | TGTGCCAGCAGCTCCGGGTCCTCCTCCTACGAGCAGTACTTC
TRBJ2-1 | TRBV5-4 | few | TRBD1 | CASSLRDRTLGEQFF | TGTGCCAGCAGCCTCCGGGACAGGACTCTAGGTGAGCAGTTCTTC
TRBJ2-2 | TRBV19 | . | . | CASSIELNTGELFF | TGTGCCAGTAGTATAGAACTGAACACCGGGGAGCTGTTTTTT
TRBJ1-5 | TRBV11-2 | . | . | CASSLGSARGNQPQHF | TGTGCCAGCAGCTTAGGTTCGGCCCGGGGCAATCAGCCCCAGCATTTT
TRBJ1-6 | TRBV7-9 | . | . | CASSLDVSSPLHF | TGTGCCAGCAGCTTAGACGTGAGTTCACCCCTCCACTTT